The subject of this entry is one T cell receptor (beta chain). The target antigen is unknown. The sample belongs to a study of cytomegalovirus exposure and HLA in healthy donors. In the study overall: Unique TCRs from HLA-typed donors, 80 million to 90 million of them, were held in an early data release.

Study-wide results and caveats: Later, an analysis found that common viral pathogens appeared to be linked with several of the most significant clusters.

CDR3 length: 14 residues. The germline V gene encodes CDR1 LGHNA and CDR2 YNFKEQ. V was cut by 1 base and J by 0 bases, with 4 bases left in between. Researchers ran the PCR with 60 Vbeta and 13 Jbeta primers. TCRdb's copy holds only in-frame clones and misses some; the assay was immunoSEQ multiplex PCR. There are over 70,000 clones in the sample; over 70% occur only once, and around a quarter lies in the top ten. Material: PBMCs. The clonotype comes from a woman aged 50 to 60 in good health and CMV-seropositive. J is TRBJ1-3 and V is TRBV4-2; no clear D. CDR3 in amino acids: CASSQVGSGNTIYF. The CDR3 DNA follows: TGTGCCAGCAGCCAAGTCGGCTCTGGAAACACCATATATTTT.